These 20 T cell receptor beta chains share one sample of origin, sequenced in a study of blood T cell repertoires in COVID-19. TCRdb's copy holds only in-frame clones and misses some; the assay was immunoSEQ multiplex PCR. The sample shows about 250,000 clones, about nine tenths of them seen only once. Sample: PBMCs or T cells enriched from blood (not recorded which). The source is a man aged 35 to 55 who had recovered from COVID-19.

The rearrangement joins TRBV11-2 to TRBJ1-1; 8 bases line up with TRBD1. The CDR3 runs 16 residues. J gave up 1 base and V 5 bases, and 9 bases lay outside the gene matches. CDR1 is SGHAT, CDR2 FQNNGV, per germline. The CDR3 spells CASSGRDRFSNTEAFF. The CDR3, as DNA: TGTGCCAGCAGCGGCCGGGACAGGTTCTCGAACACTGAAGCTTTCTTT.

The chain couples TRBV4-2 to TRBJ2-7; possibly TRBD2 for D (6 bases). Trimming shortened V by 1 base and J by 5 bases, and 21 bases separated the two germline ends. Germline CDR1 and CDR2: LGHNA and YNFKEQ. This CDR3 is built from 17 residues. The CDR3 DNA sequence: TGTGCCAGCAGCCAAGTGAACTGGGCGGGGAGGTGGAACGAGCAGTACTTC. Protein: CASSQVNWAGRWNEQYF.

The chain carries TRBV3-1 (or the pseudogene TRBV3-2) and TRBJ2-3, with 8 bases fitting TRBD2. This CDR3 is built from 14 residues. The V gene's germline CDR1 is LGHDT and CDR2 YNNKEL (reference sequence). V lost 4 bases and J lost 8; bases outside the gene matches: 8. The chain's CDR3 is CASSPPGTSGTQYF. CDR3 nucleotides: TGTGCCAGCAGCCCACCTGGGACTAGTGGTACGCAGTATTTT.

This chain joins TRBV11-2 and TRBJ2-7; D may be TRBD2 (5 bases). The germline V gene encodes CDR1 SGHAT and CDR2 FQNNGV. Trimming took 3 bases from V and 1 from J, leaving 13 bases between them. The CDR3 runs to 15 residues. CDR3 coding DNA: TGTGCCAGCAGCTTGTCCGGAGGCACTTCCTACGAGCAGTACTTC. Translating gives CASSLSGGTSYEQYF.

The chain links TRBV5-4 to TRBJ2-3, with 14 bases aligning to TRBD2. V gave up 7 bases and J gave up 3 bases; unmatched junction bases: 7. CDR1 is SGHNT and CDR2 is YYREEE in the germline V gene (reference sequence). CDR3 length: 16 residues. CDR3 loop: CASRTGLAGVTDTQYF. The CDR3 DNA reads as TGTGCCAGCCGGACGGGACTAGCGGGGGTGACAGATACGCAGTATTTT.

V and J are TRBV11-3 and TRBJ2-3, with 13 bases lining up with TRBD2. Germline CDR1 SGHNT, CDR2 YENEEA. The CDR3 sequence is 16 residues long. The ends lost 5 bases at V and 1 base at J; junction bases unmatched: 3. The CDR3 sequence: CASSLGLAGGTDTQYF. The CDR3 DNA reads as TGTGCCAGCAGCCTAGGACTAGCGGGGGGCACAGATACGCAGTATTTT.

The genes are TRBV18 and TRBJ2-3, with D uncertain. V was shortened by 3 bases and J by 2 bases, with 9 bases between the two germline ends. This CDR3 comprises 14 residues. Germline CDR1 and CDR2: KGHSH and LQKENI. For the CDR3, the DNA is TGTGCCAGCTCACCTACAGCCTACACAGATACGCAGTATTTT. Its translation: CASSPTAYTDTQYF.

The chain joins TRBV4-1 to TRBJ2-5, with 8 bases identical to TRBD1. The junction had 1 base not matched to a gene; V was cut back by 2 bases and J by 2 bases. The germline CDR1 and CDR2 sequences are MGHRA and YSYEKL. CDR3 length: 14 residues. The CDR3 region is CASSQTGGQETQYF. The DNA for the CDR3 is TGCGCCAGCAGCCAAACAGGGGGACAAGAGACCCAGTACTTC.

CDR3 in amino acids: CASSSGTSGIEQFF. The CDR3 DNA is TGCGCCAGCAGCTCCGGGACTAGCGGTATTGAGCAGTTCTTC. This chain uses TRBV5-1 with TRBJ2-1; 11 bases are a match to TRBD2. The CDR3 spans 14 residues. J was trimmed by 9 bases and V by 3 bases; bases with no gene match: 5. The germline V gene encodes CDR1 SGHRS and CDR2 YFSETQ.

The chain links TRBV14 to TRBJ1-2; D gene ambiguous. V was trimmed by 1 base and J by 4 bases, leaving 7 bases between them. The CDR3 covers 13 residues. Germline loops: CDR1 SGHDN, CDR2 FVKESK. CDR3 sequence: CASSQGQSYGYTF. CDR3 nucleotides: TGTGCCAGCAGCCAAGGTCAGTCCTATGGCTACACCTTC.

The J gene is TRBJ2-1, the V gene TRBV9; TRBD2 aligns across 9 bases. The junction had 7 bases not matched to a gene; V was cut back by 2 bases and J by 4 bases. The CDR3 is 16 residues long. CDR1 and CDR2 from the germline V gene are SGDLS and YYNGEE. The DNA for the CDR3 is TGTGCCAGCAGCGTGAGTACTAGCGGGTCATACAATGAGCAGTTCTTC. This codes for CASSVSTSGSYNEQFF.

The V gene is TRBV4-1, the J gene TRBJ1-6; no firm D call. The CDR3 runs to 13 residues. V lost 5 bases and J 5 bases, leaving 7 bases between the germline ends. Germline V gene data show CDR1 as MGHRA and CDR2 as YSYEKL. The CDR3 here is CASSVVNNSPLHF. In DNA, the CDR3 is TGCGCCAGCAGCGTTGTTAATAATTCACCCCTCCACTTT.

The chain is built from TRBV12-2 and TRBJ1-2; TRBD1 is the table's D call, not checked against the DNA. TRBV12-2 has pseudogene status. The CDR3 runs to 18 residues. The CDR3 coding sequence is TGTGCAAGTCGCGCCCACCGGACACCTTGGCCGGGCGGCTATGGCTACACCTTC. Its protein is CASRAHRTPWPGGYGYTF.

CDR3 in DNA: TGTGCCTGGGGACACGGGCGGGATCAGCCCCAGCATTTT. Its protein is CAWGHGRDQPQHF. V and J are TRBV30 and TRBJ1-5, with D perhaps TRBD1 (5 bases). Germline assignment: CDR1 GTSNPN and CDR2 SVGIG (reference sequence). With 5 bases removed from V and 5 bases from J, the gap between germline ends came to 13 bases. This CDR3 spans 13 amino acids.

The chain recombines TRBV28 with TRBJ2-5; 8 bases match TRBD1. CDR3 length: 14 residues. The germline CDR1 and CDR2 sequences are MDHEN and SYDVKM. V was clipped by 1 base and J by 5 bases; unmatched bases: 3. CDR3 amino acids: CASSLSGGAETQYF. The CDR3 DNA sequence: TGTGCCAGCAGTTTATCAGGGGGCGCGGAGACCCAGTACTTC.

The chain combines TRBV7-9 with TRBJ1-1; 10 bases align to TRBD1. Germline V gene lookup returns CDR1 SEHNR and CDR2 FQNEAQ (reference sequence). The CDR3 is made up of 15 amino acids. V was clipped by 1 base and J by 2 bases; unmatched bases: 1. CDR3 coding DNA: TGTGCCAGCAGCTTAGGGGACAGGGGAAACACTGAAGCTTTCTTT. It specifies CASSLGDRGNTEAFF.

The chain has TRBV5-1 and TRBJ2-7, with 11 bases fitting TRBD2. V lost 3 bases to trimming and J lost 5 bases; unmatched junction nucleotides: 7. The CDR3 has 15 residues. Germline V gene data show CDR1 as SGHRS and CDR2 as YFSETQ. CDR3 nucleotide sequence: TGCGCCAGCAGCTCCACTAGCGGGAGCAAAAACGAGCAGTACTTC. It codes for CASSSTSGSKNEQYF.

The rearrangement joins TRBV7-6 to TRBJ2-3, with D possibly being TRBD2 (7 bases). Germline V gives CDR1 SGHVS, CDR2 FNYEAQ. V was trimmed by 4 bases and J by 4 bases, leaving 12 bases between them. CDR3 length: 14 amino acids. The CDR3 loop reads CASSWRGPPDTQYF. Here the CDR3 DNA reads TGTGCCAGCAGCTGGCGGGGGCCCCCAGATACGCAGTATTTT.

The chain employs TRBV28 and TRBJ1-1, with D possibly being TRBD1 (5 bases). V gave up 5 bases and J gave up 6 bases, with 16 bases separating them. The CDR3 consists of 14 residues. The germline V gene encodes CDR1 MDHEN and CDR2 SYDVKM. In nucleotides, the CDR3 is TGTGCCAGCAGTAGGGGCCCTCCTCAGGCTGAAGCTTTCTTT. Protein product: CASSRGPPQAEAFF.

V gene TRBV18 combines with J gene TRBJ2-2; TRBD1 matches 11 bases. The germline CDR1 and CDR2 sequences are KGHSH and LQKENI. J was trimmed by 5 bases and V by 2 bases; bases with no gene match: 10. The CDR3 extends over 18 amino acids. The CDR3 here is CASSPTISGTGGTGELFF. The CDR3 DNA sequence: TGTGCCAGCTCACCAACTATCTCCGGGACAGGGGGGACCGGGGAGCTGTTTTTT.